This record concerns one T cell receptor beta chain sequence. Its antigen remains unidentified. Per-base quality was not reported, and no clone a single base away is much larger than it. Libraries were made using the immunoSEQ multiplex PCR assay. The table was pulled from immuneACCESS by TCRdb, which kept in-frame rearrangements only. Such tables lose some clones; where checked, under half of the loss comes from unresolved V genes, and the rest has no known cause. The sample yields 78,000 or so clones; over 75% were counted once. The ten largest account for more than 5% of the sample. Relative to germline, V is 6 bases shorter and J is 7 bases shorter, with 15 bases between their ends. CDR1 and CDR2 are read off the germline V gene (reference sequence) as LNHDA and SQIVND. Taken from cysteine to phenylalanine, the CDR3 has 13 residues. Only the CDR3 part of the read is kept: 39 bases, read in frame from the first base.

These data belong to a study of control samples from healthy donors and cancer patients (TCRdb year 2020). Material for sequencing was blood. The V and J segments used are TRBV19 and TRBJ1-2, with the D gene too uncertain to name. This clonotype was sampled from a woman aged 45-65 years in good health. The DNA sequence reads TGTGCCAGTAGGGAGAATTCAGACGGTGGCTACACCTTC. Protein translation: CASRENSDGGYTF.